The 27 T cell receptor beta chains below come from one sample, sequenced in a study of T cells in Graves' hyperthyroidism and ophthalmopathy. Amplification of TCR beta CDR3 regions used RNA as the template. The study used the HTBI primer set for a first-round RT-PCR of the TCR CDR3. TCRdb re-called the multiplex PCR reads through MiXCR, storing one row per CDR3 protein. The profile shows 220,000 or so distinct CDR3 sequences, over 15% of them singletons. What was sequenced was blood. These receptors were taken from a woman aged 18-35 years with Graves' ophthalmopathy.

This clonotype was recorded many times. The J gene is TRBJ1-1, the V gene TRBV10-3; 7 bases are a match to TRBD1. Looked up from germline, CDR1 is ENHRY and CDR2 is SYGVKD. CDR3 length: 13 amino acids. The V gene end was trimmed by 10 bases and the J gene end by 1 base; junction bases not matched to a gene: 6. The CDR3 here is CATATGSNTEAFF. CDR3 bases: TGTGCCACCGCGACAGGGTCGAACACTGAAGCTTTCTTT.

Points on this clonotype: A much larger clone is a single base away; this may be a read error. V gene TRBV2 combines with J gene TRBJ2-7, with 12 bases lining up with TRBD2. The germline gives CDR1 SNHLY, CDR2 FYNNEI. There are 16 residues in the CDR3. With V trimmed by 6 bases and J by 5 bases, 11 bases remained unmatched. The CDR3 DNA follows: TGTGCCAGCAGCCCCGGGACTAGCGGGTACCACCACGAGCAGTACTTC. This translates into CASSPGTSGYHHEQYF.

This clonotype was found many times. The V gene is TRBV6-5, the J gene TRBJ2-7, with TRBD2 matching 12 bases. CDR3 length: 16 amino acids. Germline V gives CDR1 MNHEY, CDR2 SVGAGI. Trimming removed 2 bases from V and 2 bases from J; junction bases left unmatched: 4. CDR3 residues: CASSYRTSGIAYEQYF. CDR3 bases: TGTGCCAGCAGTTACCGGACTAGCGGGATTGCCTACGAGCAGTACTTC.

This clonotype is a singleton in its sample. This rearrangement joins TRBV27 to TRBJ2-7, with TRBD1 matching over 8 bases. There are 16 residues in the CDR3. Trimming took 2 bases from V and 3 from J; bases not matched to a gene: 9. CDR1 is MNHEY and CDR2 is SMNVEV in the germline V gene (reference sequence). The CDR3 protein is CASSLAGQGLSYEQYF. The CDR3 region has the DNA TGTGCCAGCAGTTTAGCCGGACAGGGCCTAAGCTACGAGCAGTACTTC.

V gene TRBV2 combines with J gene TRBJ1-5; D perhaps matches TRBD1 (6 bases). This CDR3 has 12 amino acids. Per germline, CDR1 SNHLY and CDR2 FYNNEI. The germline V and J ends were trimmed by 2 bases and 12 bases, with 11 bases remaining between them. This chain's CDR3 is CASSESADSQHF. CDR3 nucleotide sequence: TGTGCCAGCAGTGAATCGGCGGACAGCCAGCATTTT.

The rearrangement uses TRBV11-2 and TRBJ2-5, with a possible D match to TRBD2 (5 bases). Germline V gene lookup returns CDR1 SGHAT and CDR2 FQNNGV. The CDR3 consists of 15 residues. V lost 5 bases to trimming and J lost 9 bases, with 22 bases between them. CDR3 bases: TGTGCCAGCAGCGGAACGAGGGCAGCGAGTGGGGCCCAGTACTTC. Protein: CASSGTRAASGAQYF.

This clonotype was recorded many times. The genes are TRBV2 and TRBJ2-2; 7 bases fit TRBD1. The CDR3 contains 13 residues. The V gene's germline CDR1 is SNHLY and CDR2 FYNNEI. V gave up 4 bases and J gave up 5 bases; unmatched junction bases: 1. The DNA for the CDR3 is TGTGCCAGCAGTGGACAGGGAACCGGGGAGCTGTTTTTT. Translating it yields CASSGQGTGELFF.

This clonotype has a count of ten or more. The rearrangement links TRBV3-1 to TRBJ2-7; the D is unclear. The CDR3 length is 13 residues. Germline lookup yields CDR1 LGHDT and CDR2 YNNKEL (reference sequence). Trimming removed 1 base from V and 2 bases from J, with 6 bases in between. DNA of the CDR3: TGTGCCAGCAGCCAAGTAGACCCCTACGAGCAGTACTTC. Translation gives CASSQVDPYEQYF.

Many counts were recorded for this clonotype. The chain recombines TRBV6-1 with TRBJ2-5, with a possible D match to TRBD2 (5 bases). Germline V gene lookup returns CDR1 MNHNS and CDR2 SASEGT. This CDR3 comprises 15 residues. Trimming shortened V by 8 bases and J by 2 bases, and 18 bases separated the two germline ends. CDR3 protein: CASAAMPRGQETQYF. The CDR3 bases are TGTGCCAGCGCCGCCATGCCCCGGGGTCAAGAGACCCAGTACTTC.

This clonotype has more than one count but fewer than ten. This chain links TRBV2 with TRBJ2-5; 8 bases agree with TRBD1. Germline loops: CDR1 SNHLY, CDR2 FYNNEI. The CDR3 contains 15 residues. V was clipped by 1 base and J by 2 bases; unmatched bases: 3. The CDR3 nucleotides read TGTGCCAGCAGTGAAGTAACAGGGGGACAAGAGACCCAGTACTTC. Its translation: CASSEVTGGQETQYF.

This clonotype was detected ten times or more. V is TRBV5-1 and J is TRBJ1-1; no clear D. Trimming took 0 bases from V and 1 from J, leaving 10 bases between them. CDR1 is SGHRS and CDR2 is YFSETQ in the germline V gene. The CDR3 length is 15 residues. The CDR3 reads CASSLVMSPNTEAFF. Here the CDR3 DNA reads TGCGCCAGCAGCTTGGTAATGTCACCGAACACTGAAGCTTTCTTT. The full variable domain, with the rest looked up from reference TRBV5-1 and TRBJ1-1, is KAGVTQTPRYLIKTRGQQVTLSCSPISGHRSVSWYQQTPGQGLQFLFEYFSETQRNKGNFPGRFSGRQFSNSRSEMNVSTLELGDSALYLCASSLVMSPNTEAFFGQGTRLTVV.

There are many counts of this clonotype. The gene calls are TRBV28 and TRBJ1-1; D is ambiguous. The length of the CDR3 is 11 residues. From germline, CDR1 is MDHEN and CDR2 SYDVKM. Trimming left V 8 bases short and J 7 bases short, with 11 bases between. The CDR3 sequence: CASGVWGEAFF. The CDR3 DNA sequence: TGTGCCAGCGGGGTTTGGGGTGAAGCTTTCTTT.

This clonotype has ten or more counts. This chain links TRBV3-1 with TRBJ2-3; D possibly corresponds to TRBD1 (6 bases). Per the germline V gene, CDR1 is LGHDT and CDR2 is YNNKEL (reference sequence). V shed 4 bases and J shed 4 bases, with 12 bases lying between them. This CDR3 has 14 amino acids. The CDR3 DNA sequence: TGTGCCAGCAGCCCGAGGGGGTTCGCAGATACGCAGTATTTT. As protein: CASSPRGFADTQYF.

This clonotype has at least ten counts. The rearrangement joins TRBV5-1 to TRBJ2-1; possibly TRBD2 for D (6 bases). The CDR3 is made up of 15 amino acids. Germline CDR1 and CDR2: SGHRS and YFSETQ. V was cut by 0 bases and J by 4 bases, with 11 bases left in between. DNA for the CDR3: TGCGCCAGCAGCTTGGCCTCTAGCGTTTACAATGAGCAGTTCTTC. Encoded protein: CASSLASSVYNEQFF.

This clonotype appeared a single time. This chain joins TRBV6-1 and TRBJ2-3; possibly TRBD2 for D (6 bases). Per the germline V gene, CDR1 is MNHNS and CDR2 is SASEGT. The V gene lost 7 bases and the J gene lost 11 bases, with 22 bases spanning the gap. The CDR3 has 14 residues. CDR3 bases: TGTGCCAGCATCCGAGTGGGGGACTCCTACGAGCAGTATTTT. Amino acid sequence: CASIRVGDSYEQYF.

This clonotype was counted many times. J is TRBJ1-2 and V is TRBV4-3, with D tentatively TRBD1 (6 bases). The V gene lost 4 bases and the J gene lost 3 bases, with 15 bases spanning the gap. Per the germline V gene, CDR1 is LGHNA and CDR2 is YSLEER. The CDR3 is 15 amino acids. CDR3 residues: CASSPGPGADYGYTF. The CDR3 DNA follows: TGCGCCAGCAGCCCTGGCCCGGGGGCGGACTATGGCTACACCTTC.

This clonotype was seen at least ten times. The chain carries TRBV3-1 and TRBJ1-6, with D possibly TRBD1 on 5 matching bases. Germline V gene lookup returns CDR1 LGHDT and CDR2 YNNKEL (reference sequence). The CDR3 runs to 17 residues. The germline V and J ends were trimmed by 0 bases and 9 bases, with 18 bases remaining between them. The CDR3 sequence: CASSQDIRFGRASPLHF. The CDR3 DNA sequence: TGTGCCAGCAGCCAAGATATAAGGTTTGGCAGGGCTTCACCCCTCCACTTT.

The sample holds many counts of this clonotype. The gene calls are TRBV3-1 and TRBJ2-5, with D perhaps TRBD2 (7 bases). Looked up from germline, CDR1 is LGHDT and CDR2 is YNNKEL (reference sequence). The CDR3 sequence is 17 residues long. Trimming cost V 0 bases and J 2 bases, with 16 bases left between them. CDR3 region: CASSQELEGGIQETQYF. The CDR3 DNA sequence: TGTGCCAGCAGCCAAGAATTAGAGGGGGGGATACAAGAGACCCAGTACTTC.

The J gene is TRBJ2-2, the V gene TRBV6-1; D tentatively fits TRBD1 or TRBD2 (5 bases each). The germline gives CDR1 MNHNS, CDR2 SASEGT. CDR3 size: 17 residues. Trimming removed 2 bases from V and 2 bases from J, with 15 bases in between. In DNA, the CDR3 is TGTGCCAGCAGTGAATCAGGGCTGGCGGGTAACACCGGGGAGCTGTTTTTT. Encoded protein: CASSESGLAGNTGELFF.

This clonotype showed up many times. The V gene is TRBV20-1, the J gene TRBJ1-5, with 7 bases fitting TRBD1. This CDR3 has 15 residues. Germline V lookup: CDR1 DFQATT, CDR2 SNEGSKA (reference sequence). V trimming: 0 bases; J trimming: 6 bases; junction bases outside the gene matches: 8. In DNA form, the CDR3 reads TGCAGTGCTAGAGATCGGGGAGGGGGCGGTCAGCCCCAGCATTTT. Its protein is CSARDRGGGGQPQHF.

In this sample, this clonotype turned up a few times. This chain uses TRBV9 with TRBJ2-5, with D perhaps TRBD2 (6 bases). V lost 3 bases and J lost 5, with 17 bases in between. This CDR3 spans 15 amino acids. CDR1 is SGDLS and CDR2 is YYNGEE in the germline V gene. CDR3: CASSGAWGERETQYF. Written as DNA, the CDR3 is TGTGCCAGCAGCGGGGCCTGGGGGGAGAGGGAGACCCAGTACTTC.

This rearrangement joins TRBV19 to TRBJ1-5; possible D gene TRBD1, 6 bases. The CDR3 contains 14 residues. V was shortened by 3 bases and J by 3 bases, with 9 bases between the two germline ends. CDR1 and CDR2 (germline): LNHDA, SQIVND (reference sequence). CDR3 bases: TGTGCCAGTAGTATGACAGGCTACAATCAGCCCCAGCATTTT. Translated: CASSMTGYNQPQHF.

This clonotype was seen at least ten times. The chain links TRBV6-1 to TRBJ2-7, with D possibly TRBD2 on 7 matching bases. The V and J ends lost 3 bases and 3 bases respectively, with 15 bases between them. The CDR3 loop spans 15 amino acids. Germline V gives CDR1 MNHNS, CDR2 SASEGT. Here the CDR3 DNA reads TGTGCCAGCAGTGACCCCGGGGGGACAAACTACGAGCAGTACTTC. It encodes CASSDPGGTNYEQYF.

This clonotype has ten or more counts. The chain combines TRBV18 with TRBJ1-6; 7 positions match TRBD1. The CDR3 runs to 13 residues. The germline V gene encodes CDR1 KGHSH and CDR2 LQKENI. After removal of 3 bases from V and 14 bases from J, the junction contained 7 bases not matched to a gene. The CDR3 nucleotides are TGTGCCAGCTCACCTGGACAGGAGTTCACCCTCCACTTT. Translated, it gives CASSPGQEFTLHF.

V is TRBV7-9 and J is TRBJ2-2, with a tentative D call TRBD1 (7 bases). The germline V gene has CDR1 SEHNR and CDR2 FQNEAQ (reference sequence). The germline V and J ends were trimmed by 2 bases and 4 bases, with 20 bases remaining between them. This CDR3 region has 18 residues. CDR3 DNA: TGTGCCAGCAGCTTATCCCTCGGGGGCGGGACAGCCACCGGGGAGCTGTTTTTT. As protein: CASSLSLGGGTATGELFF.

This clonotype was detected ten times or more. The chain joins TRBV28 to TRBJ2-7; 9 bases agree with TRBD2. Germline-derived CDR1 and CDR2 are MDHEN and SYDVKM. The CDR3 has 15 residues. J was trimmed by 7 bases and V by 1 base; bases with no gene match: 8. CDR3 protein: CASSLSGGGAREQYF. For the CDR3, the DNA is TGTGCCAGCAGTTTATCTGGCGGGGGGGCGCGAGAGCAGTACTTC.

This CDR3 reads CASSFTGLAGVEQYF. CDR3 bases: TGTGCCAGCAGCTTTACGGGACTAGCGGGAGTCGAGCAGTACTTC. The chain combines TRBV11-3 with TRBJ2-7, with 14 bases fitting TRBD2. The germline gives CDR1 SGHNT, CDR2 YENEEA. The trim removed 3 bases at V and 6 bases at J, leaving 4 bases unmatched. The CDR3 length is 15 residues.